These 16 T cell receptor beta chains were all obtained from the same sample, sequenced in a study of neoadjuvant anti-PD-1 for oral cavity cancer. TCRdb's table, derived via immunoSEQ multiplex PCR, lists solely in-frame clones and lacks some. The sample records fewer than 90,000 clones, 84% being singletons. The sample here was PBMCs, taken before nivolumab (anti-PD-1) treatment. These receptors were obtained from a person aged 40 to 85 with oral cavity squamous cell carcinoma.

The gene calls are TRBV27 and TRBJ2-4, with D unclear. There are 11 residues in the CDR3. With 3 bases removed from V and 7 bases from J, the gap between germline ends came to 4 bases. Germline loops: CDR1 MNHEY, CDR2 SMNVEV (reference sequence). The CDR3 sequence is CASSFMNIQYF. The DNA for the CDR3 is TGTGCCAGCAGTTTCATGAACATTCAGTACTTC.

The CDR3 DNA follows: TGTGCCAGCTCGCCTCGACAGGGCCGAACAGATACGCAGTATTTT. This translates into CASSPRQGRTDTQYF. The V and J genes are TRBV5-5 and TRBJ2-3; 7 bases match TRBD1. The ends lost 7 bases at V and 3 bases at J; junction bases unmatched: 11. Germline assignment: CDR1 SGHKS and CDR2 YYEKEE (reference sequence). The CDR3 is 15 residues long.

The chain has TRBV7-6 and TRBJ2-3; a weak D match, TRBD2 (5 bases). Germline assignment: CDR1 SGHVS and CDR2 FNYEAQ. This CDR3 is built from 15 residues. Between the trimmed V and J ends, which lost 3 bases and 8 bases, there was a span of 18 bases. In DNA form, the CDR3 reads TGTGCCAGCAGCTTGGGCACGGGTGCGGCGGGTACGCAGTATTTT. It translates to CASSLGTGAAGTQYF.

This chain joins TRBV5-1 and TRBJ2-7; D might be TRBD2 (6 bases). Germline values: CDR1 SGHRS, CDR2 YFSETQ. The CDR3 loop spans 14 amino acids. V lost 1 base and J lost 2, with 10 bases in between. The CDR3 DNA reads as TGCGCCAGCAGCTTGTCCGGCGGGACCTACGAGCAGTACTTC. This codes for CASSLSGGTYEQYF.

V gene TRBV29-1 combines with J gene TRBJ1-5, with D possibly matching TRBD1 (6 bases). The CDR3 sequence is 13 residues long. The germline gives CDR1 SQVTM, CDR2 ANQGSEA. V lost 4 bases to trimming and J lost 3 bases, with 10 bases between them. DNA of the CDR3: TGCAGCGTTGGACAGGCGGACAATCAGCCCCAGCATTTT. This translates into CSVGQADNQPQHF.

This clone has only one observation. V gene TRBV4-1 combines with J gene TRBJ1-3, with D possibly being TRBD1 (6 bases). This CDR3 region has 15 residues. Germline CDR1 reads MGHRA; CDR2 reads YSYEKL. With 5 bases removed from V and 0 bases from J, the gap between germline ends came to 11 bases. The CDR3 region is CASSEGQFSGNTIYF. DNA for the CDR3: TGCGCCAGCAGCGAAGGACAGTTCTCTGGAAACACCATATATTTT.

This clone was counted only a few times. The chain uses TRBV4-1 and TRBJ2-7; 8 bases are shared with TRBD1. Germline trimming cut 4 bases from V and 9 bases from J; bases unmatched to any gene: 8. Germline CDR1 reads MGHRA; CDR2 reads YSYEKL. The CDR3 runs to 13 residues. The CDR3 DNA sequence: TGCGCCAGCAGCCTTGGACAGGGCATTGGGCAGTACTTC. This gives the protein CASSLGQGIGQYF.

The genes are TRBV10-1 and TRBJ2-1; 10 bases agree with TRBD1. J was trimmed by 6 bases and V by 8 bases; bases with no gene match: 10. This CDR3 is 15 amino acids long. Germline CDR1 reads WNHNN; CDR2 reads SYGVQD (reference sequence). CDR3 region: CASQAGRTGGNEQFF. As DNA, the CDR3 is TGCGCCAGCCAAGCGGGACGGACAGGGGGCAATGAGCAGTTCTTC.

This sequence joins TRBV7-2 and TRBJ1-3, with D perhaps matching TRBD1 (6 bases). V shed 2 bases and J shed 0 bases, with 11 bases lying between them. CDR3 length: 16 amino acids. The germline CDR1 and CDR2 sequences are SGHTA and FQGNSA. This chain's CDR3 is CASSLFGGLSGNTIYF. In nucleotides, the CDR3 is TGTGCCAGCAGCTTATTTGGGGGGCTCTCTGGAAACACCATATATTTT.

The chain is built from TRBV7-3 and TRBJ2-2; no clear D gene. V was trimmed by 2 bases and J by 6 bases, leaving 10 bases between them. The CDR3 runs to 14 residues. Per the germline V gene, CDR1 is SGHTA and CDR2 is FQGTGA. CDR3 sequence: CASSLSTLAGELFF. In DNA form, the CDR3 reads TGTGCCAGCAGCTTATCAACATTGGCCGGGGAGCTGTTTTTT.

The DNA for the CDR3 is TGTGCCATCAGTCAAGAACTAGCGGGAGCAGAGACCCAGTACTTC. Translating gives CAISQELAGAETQYF. The J gene is TRBJ2-5, the V gene TRBV10-3, with TRBD2 identical over 11 bases. J was trimmed by 4 bases and V by 5 bases; bases with no gene match: 6. The CDR3 spans 15 residues. Germline CDR1 and CDR2: ENHRY and SYGVKD.

CDR3 bases: TGCGCCAGCAGCTTGGGAGGAAGAGACACCGGGGAGCTGTTTTTT. Translating gives CASSLGGRDTGELFF. The chain links TRBV5-1 to TRBJ2-2; D ambiguous. There are 15 residues in the CDR3. Trimming took off 0 bases at V and 3 bases at J, with 9 bases between the two ends. CDR1 is SGHRS, CDR2 YFSETQ, per germline.

Only a few counts were recorded for this clone. Written as DNA, the CDR3 is TGTGCCTGGAGTAATTCGGGGAGGGGTCAGCCCCAGCATTTT. Amino acids: CAWSNSGRGQPQHF. This chain joins TRBV30 and TRBJ1-5; D may be TRBD1 (5 bases). CDR1 GTSNPN and CDR2 SVGIG come from the germline V gene (reference sequence). This CDR3 has 14 residues. Deletions cut 2 bases from V and 6 bases from J, with 14 bases between.

The CDR3 loop reads CASSFGGASNQPQHF. The CDR3 DNA reads TGTGCCAGCAGTTTCGGTGGGGCCAGCAATCAGCCCCAGCATTTT. The V and J genes are TRBV28 and TRBJ1-5; the D gene is possibly TRBD1 (5 bases). Germline-derived CDR1 and CDR2 are MDHEN and SYDVKM. Trimming removed 3 bases at V and 1 base at J, with 10 bases between. This CDR3 is 15 amino acids long.

The chain employs TRBV5-1 and TRBJ1-2; 9 bases fit TRBD1. Germline V CDR1 and CDR2: SGHRS, YFSETQ. The junction had 6 bases not matched to a gene; V was cut back by 4 bases and J by 8 bases. This CDR3 is built from 13 residues. CDR3 sequence: CASSPQGAEGYTF. In DNA, the CDR3 is TGCGCCAGCAGCCCACAGGGGGCAGAAGGCTACACCTTC. The whole variable domain, remainder taken from reference TRBV5-1 and TRBJ1-2, is KAGVTQTPRYLIKTRGQQVTLSCSPISGHRSVSWYQQTPGQGLQFLFEYFSETQRNKGNFPGRFSGRQFSNSRSEMNVSTLELGDSALYLCASSPQGAEGYTFGSGTRLTVV.

This clone was observed once. The J gene is TRBJ1-5, the V gene TRBV7-3; the D is unclear. Germline CDR1 and CDR2: SGHTA and FQGTGA. V gave up 0 bases and J gave up 7 bases, with 7 bases separating them. This CDR3 region has 13 residues. DNA for the CDR3: TGTGCCAGCAGCTTAACGGCGGGGCAGCCCCAGCATTTT. It is translated as CASSLTAGQPQHF.